The entry that follows covers one T cell receptor beta chain sequence. Its target is not known. It was with 60 Vbeta and 13 Jbeta primers that the PCR ran. Per the authors' pipeline: Later, an analysis found tens of millions of unique TCR beta chains, and roughly 10 million of these were shared. Clones were sequenced by immunoSEQ multiplex PCR, and TCRdb holds only the in-frame ones, with some missing. V, J and clone size reflect that table, while D and trimming were determined from the DNA. The table lists over 110,000 clones, about 80% of them singletons. This sample stems from a study of cytomegalovirus exposure and HLA in healthy donors. Study results and caveats: According to the study, roughly 160 TCR beta chains were cytomegalovirus-associated. V- and J-gene trimming in TCR beta was tied to a missense DCLRE1C variant by an analysis performed later.

Donors likely had unrecorded immune exposures despite being nominally healthy when sampled. Germline-derived CDR1 and CDR2 are SNHLY and FYNNEI. CDR3 length equals 14 residues. V was clipped by 5 bases and J by 0 bases; unmatched bases: 4. The sequencing input was PBMCs. This chain joins TRBV2 and TRBJ2-7; TRBD1 matches at 7 bases. The receptor's source is a male donor in good health and CMV-seropositive. The CDR3 spells CASSKDRDSYEQYF. The CDR3 DNA sequence: TGTGCCAGCAGTAAAGACAGGGACTCCTACGAGCAGTACTTC.